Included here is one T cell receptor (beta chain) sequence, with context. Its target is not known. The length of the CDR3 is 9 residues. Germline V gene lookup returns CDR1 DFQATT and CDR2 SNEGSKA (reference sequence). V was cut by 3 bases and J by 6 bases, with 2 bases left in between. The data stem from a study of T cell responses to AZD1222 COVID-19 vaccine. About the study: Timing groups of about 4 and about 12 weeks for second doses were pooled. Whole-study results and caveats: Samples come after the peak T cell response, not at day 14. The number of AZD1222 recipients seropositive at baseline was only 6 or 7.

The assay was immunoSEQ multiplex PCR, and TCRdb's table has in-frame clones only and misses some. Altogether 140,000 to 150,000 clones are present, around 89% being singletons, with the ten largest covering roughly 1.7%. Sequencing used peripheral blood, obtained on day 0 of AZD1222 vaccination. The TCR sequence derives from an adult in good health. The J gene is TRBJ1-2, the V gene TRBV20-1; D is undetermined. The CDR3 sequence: CSASDGYTF. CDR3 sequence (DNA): TGCAGTGCTAGTGATGGCTACACCTTC.